The 10 T cell receptor beta chains presented below share a single source sample, sequenced in a study of cytomegalovirus exposure and HLA in healthy donors. Use of 60 Vbeta and 13 Jbeta primers characterized the PCR. Libraries were prepared by immunoSEQ multiplex PCR; TCRdb keeps only in-frame clonotypes and omits some of them. The sample has some 140,000 clones; roughly 79% are singletons. The specimen sequenced was PBMCs. Source of these receptors: a man aged 18 to 35 in good health and CMV-seronegative.

The CDR3 loop is CASSFAGEKLFF. The CDR3 bases are TGTGCCAGCAGCTTTGCGGGGGAAAAACTGTTTTTT. J is TRBJ1-4 and V is TRBV11-2, with D unresolved. The germline CDR1 and CDR2 sequences are SGHAT and FQNNGV. This CDR3 contains 12 residues. V was clipped by 3 bases and J by 8 bases, with 7 bases between them.

The chain couples TRBV15 to TRBJ1-4; D call uncertain. V was clipped by 9 bases and J by 0 bases, with 17 bases between them. Germline V gene sequence: CDR1 LNHNV, CDR2 YYDKDF (reference sequence). CDR3 length equals 16 residues. The CDR3 DNA reads TGTGCCACGTCCAGTCAGGTATTCGCAACTAATGAAAAACTGTTTTTT. It encodes CATSSQVFATNEKLFF.

The V and J genes are TRBV19 and TRBJ2-2, with TRBD1 as a possible D gene (6 bases). The CDR3 extends over 15 amino acids. V lost 4 bases, J lost 1 base, and 10 bases lay in between. Looked up from germline, CDR1 is LNHDA and CDR2 is SQIVND (reference sequence). The CDR3 protein is CASSRQDRNTGELFF. In DNA, the CDR3 is TGTGCCAGTAGTAGGCAGGACAGGAACACCGGGGAGCTGTTTTTT. The full variable domain, completed using reference TRBV19 and TRBJ2-2, is DGGITQSPKYLFRKEGQNVTLSCEQNLNHDAMYWYRQDPGQGLRLIYYSQIVNDFQKGDIAEGYSVSREKKESFPLTVTSAQKNPTAFYLCASSRQDRNTGELFFGEGSRLTVL.

The chain joins TRBV29-1 to TRBJ1-1; TRBD1 matches at 8 bases. This CDR3 spans 13 amino acids. V was clipped by 6 bases and J by 5 bases; unmatched bases: 8. Germline CDR1 and CDR2: SQVTM and ANQGSEA. The CDR3 spells CSVSTGARTEAFF. CDR3 sequence (DNA): TGCAGCGTGTCGACAGGGGCCAGAACTGAAGCTTTCTTT.

The chain's CDR3 is CASSQEVTGDNSPLHF. The DNA of the CDR3 is TGCGCCAGCAGCCAAGAAGTGACAGGGGATAATTCACCCCTCCACTTT. This chain joins TRBV4-3 and TRBJ1-6, with 8 bases that match TRBD1. Germline lookup yields CDR1 LGHNA and CDR2 YSLEER. The CDR3 runs to 16 residues. J gave up 5 bases and V 0 bases, and 3 bases lay outside the gene matches.

The genes are TRBV19 and TRBJ1-5; TRBD1 matches at 9 bases. The CDR3 is 14 residues long. V trimming: 3 bases; J trimming: 7 bases; junction bases outside the gene matches: 4. Germline-derived CDR1 and CDR2 are LNHDA and SQIVND (reference sequence). The CDR3 loop is CASSIGQGTQPQHF. The DNA for the CDR3 is TGTGCCAGTAGTATCGGACAGGGGACACAGCCCCAGCATTTT. Complete variable domain (other parts from reference TRBV19 and TRBJ1-5): DGGITQSPKYLFRKEGQNVTLSCEQNLNHDAMYWYRQDPGQGLRLIYYSQIVNDFQKGDIAEGYSVSREKKESFPLTVTSAQKNPTAFYLCASSIGQGTQPQHFGDGTRLSIL.

The chain couples TRBV6-1 to TRBJ2-7; 10 nucleotides align to TRBD1. The germline V gene encodes CDR1 MNHNS and CDR2 SASEGT. The CDR3 spans 15 residues. Losses at the gene ends were 6 bases for V and 5 bases for J; bases not matched to a gene: 10. CDR3 sequence (DNA): TGTGCCAGCAGGCAACCAGGGACAGGGGACCACGAGCAGTACTTC. It yields the protein CASRQPGTGDHEQYF.

This rearrangement joins TRBV9 to TRBJ2-2; possibly TRBD2 for D (5 bases). Germline V gives CDR1 SGDLS, CDR2 YYNGEE. Trimming shortened V by 3 bases and J by 7 bases, and 13 bases separated the two germline ends. CDR3 size: 14 residues. The CDR3 protein is CASSAPGFNGELFF. The DNA for the CDR3 is TGTGCCAGCAGCGCCCCGGGATTCAACGGGGAGCTGTTTTTT.

This clone was found a few times. The chain combines TRBV18 with TRBJ1-6; D might be TRBD1 (6 bases). The length of the CDR3 is 15 residues. V was pared by 0 bases and J by 5 bases, with 8 bases between. From germline, CDR1 is KGHSH and CDR2 LQKENI. The CDR3 sequence: CASSPPAGDNSPLHF. DNA of the CDR3: TGTGCCAGCTCACCACCGGCAGGGGATAATTCACCCCTCCACTTT.

The chain has TRBV7-2 and TRBJ2-7; D unresolved. V lost 5 bases to trimming and J lost 2 bases, with 10 bases between them. Looked up from germline, CDR1 is SGHTA and CDR2 is FQGNSA. The CDR3 runs 13 residues. CDR3 DNA: TGTGCCAGCAGCCCCCCAGCGCCCTACGAGCAGTACTTC. As protein: CASSPPAPYEQYF.